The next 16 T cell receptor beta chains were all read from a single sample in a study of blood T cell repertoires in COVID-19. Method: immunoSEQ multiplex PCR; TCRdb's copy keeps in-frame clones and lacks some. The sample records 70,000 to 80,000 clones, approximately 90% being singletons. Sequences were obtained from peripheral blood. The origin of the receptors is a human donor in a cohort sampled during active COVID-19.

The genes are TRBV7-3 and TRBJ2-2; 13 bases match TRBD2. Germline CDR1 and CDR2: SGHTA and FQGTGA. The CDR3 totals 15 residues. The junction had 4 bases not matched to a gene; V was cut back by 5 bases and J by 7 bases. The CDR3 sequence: CASSQGLAGVGELFF. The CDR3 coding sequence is TGTGCCAGCAGCCAAGGACTAGCGGGGGTCGGGGAGCTGTTTTTT.

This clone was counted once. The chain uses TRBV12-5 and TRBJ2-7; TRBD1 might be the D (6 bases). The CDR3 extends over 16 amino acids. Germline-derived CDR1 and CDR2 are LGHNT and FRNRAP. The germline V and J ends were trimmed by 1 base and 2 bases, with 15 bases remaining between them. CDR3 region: CASGLAPRQATYEQYF. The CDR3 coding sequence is TGTGCTAGTGGTTTGGCCCCCCGACAGGCGACCTACGAGCAGTACTTC.

In DNA, the CDR3 is TGTGCCAGCAGCCCCGGGTCCTACAATGAGCAGTTCTTC. Its translation is CASSPGSYNEQFF. The chain uses TRBV7-8 and TRBJ2-1; no firm D call. The CDR3 loop spans 13 amino acids. V was clipped by 5 bases and J by 1 base, with 6 bases between them. CDR1 and CDR2 (germline): SGHVS, FQNEAQ.

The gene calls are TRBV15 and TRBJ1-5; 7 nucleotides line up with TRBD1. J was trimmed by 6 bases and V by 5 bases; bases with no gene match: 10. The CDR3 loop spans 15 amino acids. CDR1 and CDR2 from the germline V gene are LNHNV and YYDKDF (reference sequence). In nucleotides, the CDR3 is TGTGCCACCAGCGAAGGACAGGTCACAAGTCAGCCCCAGCATTTT. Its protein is CATSEGQVTSQPQHF.

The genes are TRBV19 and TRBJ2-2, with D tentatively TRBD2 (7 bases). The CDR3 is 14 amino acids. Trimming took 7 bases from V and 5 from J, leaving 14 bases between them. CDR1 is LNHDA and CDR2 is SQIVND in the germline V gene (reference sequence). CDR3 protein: CASKGGVETGELFF. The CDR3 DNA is TGTGCCAGTAAAGGGGGGGTGGAAACCGGGGAGCTGTTTTTT.

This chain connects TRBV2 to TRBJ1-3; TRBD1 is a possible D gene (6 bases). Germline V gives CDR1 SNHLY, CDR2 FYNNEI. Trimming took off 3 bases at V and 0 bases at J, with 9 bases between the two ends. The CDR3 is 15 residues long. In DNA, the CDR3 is TGTGCCAGCAGTGAGCAGGGGCCCTCTGGAAACACCATATATTTT. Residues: CASSEQGPSGNTIYF. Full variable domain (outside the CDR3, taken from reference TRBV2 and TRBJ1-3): EPEVTQTPSHQVTQMGQEVILRCVPISNHLYFYWYRQILGQKVEFLVSFYNNEISEKSEIFDDQFSVERPDGSNFTLKIRSTKLEDSAMYFCASSEQGPSGNTIYFGEGSWLTVV.

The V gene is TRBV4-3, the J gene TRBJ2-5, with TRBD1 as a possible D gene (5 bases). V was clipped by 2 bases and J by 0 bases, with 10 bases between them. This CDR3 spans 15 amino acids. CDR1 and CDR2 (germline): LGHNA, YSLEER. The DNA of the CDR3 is TGCGCCAGCAGCCAAACAGGAACGTACCAAGAGACCCAGTACTTC. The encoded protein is CASSQTGTYQETQYF.

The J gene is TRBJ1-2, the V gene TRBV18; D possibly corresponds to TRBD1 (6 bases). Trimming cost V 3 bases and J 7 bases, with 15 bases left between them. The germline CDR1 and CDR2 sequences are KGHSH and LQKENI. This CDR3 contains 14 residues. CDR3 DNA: TGTGCCAGCTCACCGTTGTCGCAGGGGTTTGGCTACACCTTC. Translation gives CASSPLSQGFGYTF.

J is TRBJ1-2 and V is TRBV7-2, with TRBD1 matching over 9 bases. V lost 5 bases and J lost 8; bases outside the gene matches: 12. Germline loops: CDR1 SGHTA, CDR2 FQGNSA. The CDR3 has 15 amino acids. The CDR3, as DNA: TGTGCCAGCAGCCCTACAGGGGGCGCGACGGGCGGCTACACCTTC. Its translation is CASSPTGGATGGYTF.

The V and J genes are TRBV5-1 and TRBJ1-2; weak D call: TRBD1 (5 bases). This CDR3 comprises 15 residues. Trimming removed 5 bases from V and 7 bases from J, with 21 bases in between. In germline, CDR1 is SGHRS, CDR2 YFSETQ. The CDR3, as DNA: TGCGCCAGCAGTTTTCCGGGGCGGGGTCCGGTTGGCTACACCTTC. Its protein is CASSFPGRGPVGYTF.

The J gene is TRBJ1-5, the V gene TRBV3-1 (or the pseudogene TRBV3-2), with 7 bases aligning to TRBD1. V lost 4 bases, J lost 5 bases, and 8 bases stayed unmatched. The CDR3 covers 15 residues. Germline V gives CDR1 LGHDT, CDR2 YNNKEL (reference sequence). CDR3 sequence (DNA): TGTGCCAGCAGCCTTGGGACAGCGACCCATCAGCCCCAGCATTTT. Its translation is CASSLGTATHQPQHF.

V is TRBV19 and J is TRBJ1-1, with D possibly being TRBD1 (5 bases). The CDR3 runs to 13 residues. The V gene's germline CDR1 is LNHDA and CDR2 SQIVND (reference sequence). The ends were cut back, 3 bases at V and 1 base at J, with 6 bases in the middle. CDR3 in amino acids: CASSIRENTEAFF. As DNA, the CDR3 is TGTGCCAGTAGTATCAGGGAGAACACTGAAGCTTTCTTT.

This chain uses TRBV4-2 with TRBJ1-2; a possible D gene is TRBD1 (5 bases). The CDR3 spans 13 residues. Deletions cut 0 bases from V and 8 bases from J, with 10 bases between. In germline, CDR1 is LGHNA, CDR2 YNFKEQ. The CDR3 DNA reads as TGTGCCAGCAGCCAAGATCAACAGGCGGGCTACACCTTC. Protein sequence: CASSQDQQAGYTF.

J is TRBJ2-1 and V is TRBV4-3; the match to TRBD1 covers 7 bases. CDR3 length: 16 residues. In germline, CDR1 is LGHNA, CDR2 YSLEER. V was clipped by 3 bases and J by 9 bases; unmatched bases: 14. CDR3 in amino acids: CASSHSTGLGMGEQFF. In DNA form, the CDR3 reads TGCGCCAGCAGCCACTCGACAGGGCTCGGTATGGGTGAGCAGTTCTTC.

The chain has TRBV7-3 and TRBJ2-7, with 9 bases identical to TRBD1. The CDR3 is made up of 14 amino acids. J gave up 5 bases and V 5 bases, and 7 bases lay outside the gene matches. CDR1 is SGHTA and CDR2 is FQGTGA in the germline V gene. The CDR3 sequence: CASSHSTGGDEQYF. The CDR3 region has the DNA TGTGCCAGCAGCCATTCGACAGGGGGAGACGAGCAGTACTTC.

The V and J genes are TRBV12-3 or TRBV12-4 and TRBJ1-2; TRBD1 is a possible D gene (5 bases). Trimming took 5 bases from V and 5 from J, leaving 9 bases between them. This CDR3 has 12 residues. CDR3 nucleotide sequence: TGTGCCAGCAGTAGGGAGGGGTATGGCTACACCTTC. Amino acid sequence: CASSREGYGYTF.